This TCR beta chain was recorded in a study of response to subunit inactivated influenza vaccine. Study-level points and caveats: Few new T cells, the authors suggested, are recruited by each seasonal influenza vaccination.

The germline gives CDR1 ENHRY, CDR2 SYGVKD. The V end lost 4 bases, the J end lost 2 bases, and 12 bases lay between the germline ends. The CDR3 length is 15 residues. This clonotype was detected ten times or more. Its specificity is not known. TCRdb processed the RT-PCR reads anew with MiXCR; each CDR3 protein has one entry. The data show 300,000 to 350,000 distinct CDR3 sequences, roughly a fifth seen once. The sequence was collected from a man aged 50-75 years who received an inactivated influenza vaccine. The source material was PBMCs from blood, sampled less than 22 months after vaccination. This sequence joins TRBV10-3 and TRBJ2-4, with TRBD2 as a possible D gene (6 bases). The CDR3 nucleotides are TGTGCCATCAGTGGGGGGGAATGGACCAAAAACATTCAGTACTTC. Translation gives CAISGGEWTKNIQYF.